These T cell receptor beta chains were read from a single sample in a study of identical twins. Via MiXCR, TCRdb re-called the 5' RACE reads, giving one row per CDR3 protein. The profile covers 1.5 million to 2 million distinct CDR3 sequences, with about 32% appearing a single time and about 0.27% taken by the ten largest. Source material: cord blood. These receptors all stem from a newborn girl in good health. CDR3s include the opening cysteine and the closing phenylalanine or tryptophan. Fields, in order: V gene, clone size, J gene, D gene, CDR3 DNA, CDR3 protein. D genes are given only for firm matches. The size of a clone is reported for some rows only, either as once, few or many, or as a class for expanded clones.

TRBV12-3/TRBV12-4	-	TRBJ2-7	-	TGTGCCAGCAGTCCCCAGGGGAACTGCGAGCAGTACTTC	CASSPQGNCEQYF
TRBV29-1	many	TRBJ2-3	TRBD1	TGCAGCGTTGAAGACAGGGGGAGCACAGATACGCAGTATTTT	CSVEDRGSTDTQYF
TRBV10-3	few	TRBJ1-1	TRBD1	TGTGCCATCAGTTGGACAGGGGCTGAAGCTTTCTTT	CAISWTGAEAFF
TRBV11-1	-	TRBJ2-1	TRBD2	TGTGCCAGCGGAGGGACTAGTCGGTTCAATGAGCAGTTCTTC	CASGGTSRFNEQFF
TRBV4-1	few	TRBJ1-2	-	TGCGCCAGCAGTCAGGGAAGGGACTATGGCTACACCTTC	CASSQGRDYGYTF
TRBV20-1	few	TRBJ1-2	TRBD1	TGCAGTGCTCGGGACAGGGGGCAATTTGGCTACACCTTC	CSARDRGQFGYTF
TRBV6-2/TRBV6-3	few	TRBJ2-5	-	TGTGCCAGCAGTTACCCTCGGGGAGTAGAGACCCAGTACTTC	CASSYPRGVETQYF
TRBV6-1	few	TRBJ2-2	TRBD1	TGTGCCAGCAGTGAACAGGGGGCGCCCGGGGAGCTGTTTTTT	CASSEQGAPGELFF
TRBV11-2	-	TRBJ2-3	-	TGTGCCAGCAGCTTAGATCCATACACAGATACGCAGTATTTT	CASSLDPYTDTQYF
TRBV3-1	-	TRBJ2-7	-	TGTGCCAGCAGCCCCACTAGTTCCCTCGAGCAGTACTTC	CASSPTSSLEQYF
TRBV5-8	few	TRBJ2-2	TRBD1	TGTGCCAGCAGCCCGGGACAGGCGAACACCGGGGAGCTGTTTTTT	CASSPGQANTGELFF
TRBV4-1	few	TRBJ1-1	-	TGCGCCAGCAGCCAAGCGGCAGGAGAAGCTTTCTTT	CASSQAAGEAFF
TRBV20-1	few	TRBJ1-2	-	TGCAGTGCTAGAGTGGGCAGGGGCCAATTCGGTGGCTACACCTTC	CSARVGRGQFGGYTF
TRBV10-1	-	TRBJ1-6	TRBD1	TGCGCCAGCAGTGAGTTGGGACAGCGTAATTCACCCCTCCACTTT	CASSELGQRNSPLHF
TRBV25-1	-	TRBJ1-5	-	TGTGCCAGCAGTGAATATATGGCAGCTCCGCCCCAGCATTTT	CASSEYMAAPPQHF
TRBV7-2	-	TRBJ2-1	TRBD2	TGTGCCAGCAGCATCCAGCGGGGGGGCCGAGAGCAGTTCTTC	CASSIQRGGREQFF
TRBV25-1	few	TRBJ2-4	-	TGTGCCAGCAGCCCAGAGAAGGGCGTAACCAAAAACATTCAGTACTTC	CASSPEKGVTKNIQYF
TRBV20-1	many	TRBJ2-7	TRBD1	TGCAGTGCGCCGGGACAGGGGGTCTACGAGCAGTACTTC	CSAPGQGVYEQYF
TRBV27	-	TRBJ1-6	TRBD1	TGTGCCAGCAGATTACAGGGGGCAGCATCGCCCCTCCACTTT	CASRLQGAASPLHF
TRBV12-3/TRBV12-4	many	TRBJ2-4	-	TGTGCCAGCAGTTTACAGGGCATTCAGTACTTC	CASSLQGIQYF
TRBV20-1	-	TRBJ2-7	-	TGCAGTGCTCCAAGAGTAGCGCCCTCTGGGTGGTACGAGCAGTACTTC	CSAPRVAPSGWYEQYF
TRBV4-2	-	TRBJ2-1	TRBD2	TGTGCCAGCAGCCCTTTACTGGCGGGGGGGGCCAATGAGCAGTTCTTC	CASSPLLAGGANEQFF
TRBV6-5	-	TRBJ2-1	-	TGTGCCAGCAGTTACTCGGTGGGCTCCTACAATGAGCAGTTCTTC	CASSYSVGSYNEQFF
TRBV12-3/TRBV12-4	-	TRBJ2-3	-	TGTGCCAGCAGCCGCGGCCGTACGCAGTATTTT	CASSRGRTQYF
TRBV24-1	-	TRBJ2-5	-	TGTGCCACCAGTGGTCGATGGGGAGAGACCCAGTACTTC	CATSGRWGETQYF
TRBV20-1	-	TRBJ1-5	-	TGCAGTGCTAGCCGGCAGACCAATCAGCCCCAGCATTTT	CSASRQTNQPQHF
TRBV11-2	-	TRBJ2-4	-	TGTGCCAGCAGCTTAGTCCCTGTAAACATTCAGTACTTC	CASSLVPVNIQYF
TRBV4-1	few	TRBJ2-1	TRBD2	TGCGCCAGCAGCCAACCCCGGACTAGCGGCTACAATGAGCAGTTCTTC	CASSQPRTSGYNEQFF
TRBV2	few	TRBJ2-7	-	TGTGCCAGCAGTCTCACCTCCGGGACAACCTACGAGCAGTACTTC	CASSLTSGTTYEQYF
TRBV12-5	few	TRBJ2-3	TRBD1	TGTGCTAGTGGTTTCGACAGGGGAGATACGCAGTATTTT	CASGFDRGDTQYF
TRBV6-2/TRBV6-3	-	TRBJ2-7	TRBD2	TGTGCCAGCAGTTACAAGGGCGGGAGAATCTACGAGCAGTACTTC	CASSYKGGRIYEQYF
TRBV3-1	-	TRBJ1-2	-	TGTGCCAGCAGCCAAACGCCAACAGGATATGGCTACACCTTC	CASSQTPTGYGYTF